A single sample gave rise to the 24 T cell receptor beta chains below, sequenced in a study of blood T cells in healthy people across ages. With a J-beta primer mix and a sample-barcoded 5' primer, a second PCR ran about 6 to 11 cycles. TCRdb re-called the 5' RACE reads with MiXCR, one entry per CDR3 protein. The table includes hundreds of thousands of distinct CDR3 sequences, around 45% detected once. The sample comprised blood. These receptors were collected from a man between 60 and 75 years old in good health.

The V call is TRBV7-3, the J call TRBJ2-7; TRBD2 agrees at 13 bases. Germline CDR1 and CDR2: SGHTA and FQGTGA. The CDR3 covers 15 residues. The V segment lost 5 bases and the J segment 3 bases; nucleotides outside the gene matches: 4. CDR3 in amino acids: CASSKGLAGVYEQYF. CDR3 nucleotide sequence: TGTGCCAGCAGCAAAGGACTAGCGGGAGTCTACGAGCAGTACTTC.

The chain uses TRBV5-1 and TRBJ2-1; 7 bases map to TRBD2. This CDR3 has 16 amino acids. After removal of 0 bases from V and 4 bases from J, the junction contained 7 bases not matched to a gene. Germline loops: CDR1 SGHRS, CDR2 YFSETQ. CDR3 loop: CASSLAFPGGYNEQFF. In DNA, the CDR3 is TGCGCCAGCAGCTTGGCCTTTCCGGGAGGATACAATGAGCAGTTCTTC.

V usage is TRBV9 and J usage is TRBJ2-1; D gene uncertain. Germline CDR1 is SGDLS and CDR2 is YYNGEE. The CDR3 totals 12 residues. V was clipped by 4 bases and J by 7 bases, with 9 bases between them. CDR3 region: CASSQIPNEQFF. The DNA for the CDR3 is TGTGCCAGCAGCCAGATTCCAAATGAGCAGTTCTTC.

This clonotype was recorded a few times. The V gene is TRBV27, the J gene TRBJ1-1; 8 bases map to TRBD1. V lost 5 bases to trimming and J lost 4 bases; unmatched junction nucleotides: 15. Per the germline V gene, CDR1 is MNHEY and CDR2 is SMNVEV (reference sequence). The CDR3 spans 17 residues. This CDR3 reads CASSPGTGPYKGTEAFF. In DNA form, the CDR3 reads TGTGCCAGCAGTCCAGGGACAGGCCCCTATAAGGGCACTGAAGCTTTCTTT.

This clonotype has just a few counts. The chain recombines TRBV12-3 or TRBV12-4 with TRBJ2-5; D is uncertain. The CDR3 is 11 residues long. V lost 7 bases and J lost 4, with 7 bases in between. The CDR3 coding sequence is TGTGCCAGCAAACTAACAGAGACCCAGTACTTC. This codes for CASKLTETQYF.

A word on this clonotype: Mismatch with germline at one junction end may stem from a read error. The V call is TRBV6-1, the J call TRBJ1-4; D is undetermined. Germline assignment: CDR1 MNHNS and CDR2 SASEGT. The CDR3 loop spans 13 amino acids. CDR3 coding DNA: TGTGCCAGCAGGTGGGGTTATAATGAGAAACTGTTTTTT. As protein: CASRWGYNEKLFF.

This clonotype was counted between two and nine times. V usage is TRBV5-4 and J usage is TRBJ2-6; 8 nucleotides align to TRBD1. The CDR3 is 17 amino acids. V shed 0 bases, J shed 4 bases, and the junction held 6 bases outside the gene matches. Germline V gene data show CDR1 as SGHNT and CDR2 as YYREEE (reference sequence). The CDR3 DNA sequence: TGTGCCAGCAGCTTGGATCAGGGGGCGAGGGGGGCCAACGTCCTGACTTTC. This encodes CASSLDQGARGANVLTF.

This clonotype was counted only a few times. This chain joins TRBV6-1 and TRBJ1-4; D is unclear. V was clipped by 1 base and J by 4 bases, with 7 bases between them. Germline CDR1 MNHNS, CDR2 SASEGT. The CDR3 contains 14 residues. The DNA for the CDR3 is TGTGCCAGCAGTGAAGGTGGATTTAATGAAAAACTGTTTTTT. Translated: CASSEGGFNEKLFF.

The chain recombines TRBV2 with TRBJ2-4; D not resolved. Trimming took 2 bases from V and 2 from J, leaving 10 bases between them. From germline, CDR1 is SNHLY and CDR2 FYNNEI. This CDR3 is built from 15 residues. CDR3 residues: CASSESKTPKNIQYF. CDR3 sequence (DNA): TGTGCCAGCAGTGAATCTAAGACACCCAAAAACATTCAGTACTTC.

This clonotype has a handful of counts. V is TRBV5-1 and J is TRBJ2-1; D might be TRBD2 (5 bases). The ends were cut back, 5 bases at V and 8 bases at J, with 20 bases in the middle. In germline, CDR1 is SGHRS, CDR2 YFSETQ. The CDR3 sequence is 15 residues long. CDR3 sequence reads: CASRIPWTEDDEQFF. The CDR3 DNA sequence: TGCGCCAGCAGAATCCCGTGGACTGAGGATGATGAGCAGTTCTTC. Full variable domain (rest looked up from reference TRBV5-1 and TRBJ2-1): KAGVTQTPRYLIKTRGQQVTLSCSPISGHRSVSWYQQTPGQGLQFLFEYFSETQRNKGNFPGRFSGRQFSNSRSEMNVSTLELGDSALYLCASRIPWTEDDEQFFGPGTRLTVL.

Only a few counts were recorded for this clonotype. The gene calls are TRBV6-2 or TRBV6-3 and TRBJ1-5; 8 bases fit TRBD1. The trim removed 0 bases at V and 2 bases at J, leaving 0 bases unmatched. CDR1 is MNHEY and CDR2 is SVGEGT in the germline V gene. The length of the CDR3 is 15 residues. CDR3 DNA: TGTGCCAGCAGTTACTCGGGACAGGGCAATCAGCCCCAGCATTTT. This codes for CASSYSGQGNQPQHF.

This chain joins TRBV5-6 and TRBJ2-7; D gene ambiguous. Trimming shortened V by 4 bases and J by 3 bases, and 14 bases separated the two germline ends. CDR1 is SGHDT and CDR2 is YYEEEE in the germline V gene. The CDR3 has 14 residues. CDR3 protein: CASSPAGRVYEQYF. Written as DNA, the CDR3 is TGTGCCAGCAGCCCTGCAGGCCGGGTCTACGAGCAGTACTTC.

This clonotype was seen a few times. V and J are TRBV10-3 and TRBJ1-1; D is possibly TRBD1 (5 bases). The germline gives CDR1 ENHRY, CDR2 SYGVKD. This CDR3 is 11 amino acids long. The V and J ends lost 10 bases and 8 bases respectively, with 14 bases between them. The CDR3 DNA follows: TGTGCCACCCTGGGACTCCAAGAAGCTTTCTTT. It is translated as CATLGLQEAFF.

The table lists this clonotype with a few counts. This chain links TRBV20-1 with TRBJ2-3; D is perhaps TRBD1 or TRBD2 (6 bases each). The CDR3 is made up of 16 amino acids. V lost 0 bases and J 2 bases, leaving 15 bases between the germline ends. From germline, CDR1 is DFQATT and CDR2 SNEGSKA (reference sequence). CDR3 sequence reads: CSARDLVGGPTDTQYF. CDR3 DNA: TGCAGTGCTAGAGATCTAGTAGGGGGGCCCACAGATACGCAGTATTTT.

Worth noting for this clonotype: Since a much larger clone is just one base distant, this may be a read error. The V gene is TRBV20-1, the J gene TRBJ2-4; 10 bases align to TRBD1. V shed 6 bases and J 3 bases; nucleotides not matched to a gene: 11. Per germline, CDR1 DFQATT and CDR2 SNEGSKA (reference sequence). The CDR3 spans 16 residues. The CDR3 nucleotides are TGCAGTGCCCATGGACAGGGGGGATCCAACAAAAACATTCAGTACTTC. Its translation: CSAHGQGGSNKNIQYF.

The chain links TRBV12-3 or TRBV12-4 to TRBJ2-1; tentatively, D is TRBD1 or TRBD2 (5 bases each). V was clipped by 3 bases and J by 12 bases, with 21 bases between them. This CDR3 is 15 amino acids long. CDR3 sequence reads: CASSFLGTAPNGQFF. The CDR3 nucleotides are TGTGCCAGCAGTTTTTTGGGGACCGCCCCCAACGGGCAGTTCTTC.

The genes are TRBV6-1 and TRBJ1-1, with TRBD1 as a possible D gene (5 bases). The V gene lost 7 bases and the J gene lost 6 bases, with 12 bases spanning the gap. Germline CDR1 is MNHNS and CDR2 is SASEGT. There are 12 residues in the CDR3. The CDR3 region has the DNA TGTGCCAGCACCAGGCAGGGCGCTGAAGCTTTCTTT. This encodes CASTRQGAEAFF.

This chain uses TRBV18 with TRBJ2-5; 12 bases match TRBD2. Germline V gives CDR1 KGHSH, CDR2 LQKENI. This CDR3 comprises 16 residues. V lost 3 bases, J lost 2 bases, and 4 bases stayed unmatched. CDR3 sequence reads: CASSPWTSGVQETQYF. For the CDR3, the DNA is TGTGCCAGCTCACCGTGGACTAGCGGGGTTCAAGAGACCCAGTACTTC.

The CDR3 here is CASSPSRDRDYTF. The CDR3 DNA follows: TGTGCCAGCAGCCCGTCCCGGGACAGGGACTACACCTTC. The rearrangement uses TRBV7-2 and TRBJ1-2; 9 positions match TRBD1. CDR3 size: 13 residues. V trimming: 5 bases; J trimming: 10 bases; junction bases outside the gene matches: 8. The V gene's germline CDR1 is SGHTA and CDR2 FQGNSA.

The rearrangement uses TRBV25-1 and TRBJ1-6; D gene unclear. The CDR3 has 13 residues. The germline CDR1 and CDR2 sequences are MGHDK and SYGVNS. V shed 1 base and J shed 6 bases, with 4 bases lying between them. CDR3 DNA: TGTGCCAGCAGTGAATGGGGTAATTCACCCCTCCACTTT. Its protein product is CASSEWGNSPLHF.

This clonotype came up a few times. The chain recombines TRBV18 with TRBJ2-7; weak D call: TRBD1 (6 bases). Germline V gene sequence: CDR1 KGHSH, CDR2 LQKENI. V was cut by 6 bases and J by 4 bases, with 13 bases left in between. This CDR3 region has 13 residues. The CDR3 region has the DNA TGTGCCAGCTCGAAGGACAGAACTTACGAGCAGTACTTC. This sequence encodes CASSKDRTYEQYF.

The chain joins TRBV12-3 or TRBV12-4 to TRBJ2-7, with D unresolved. Trimming took off 1 base at V and 1 base at J, with 8 bases between the two ends. The CDR3 is 14 amino acids. The CDR3 DNA follows: TGTGCCAGCAGTTTAGACGACACTTCCTACGAGCAGTACTTC. This sequence encodes CASSLDDTSYEQYF.

V gene TRBV4-3 combines with J gene TRBJ2-1; weak D call: TRBD1 (6 bases). V was trimmed by 0 bases and J by 10 bases, leaving 16 bases between them. The CDR3 sequence is 15 residues long. The germline V gene has CDR1 LGHNA and CDR2 YSLEER. CDR3 protein: CASSQEWQGPDEQFF. The CDR3 DNA reads as TGCGCCAGCAGCCAAGAATGGCAGGGGCCGGACGAGCAGTTCTTC.

This clonotype was seen once. The rearrangement joins TRBV2 to TRBJ2-7; possibly TRBD1 or TRBD2 for D (5 bases each). CDR1 is SNHLY and CDR2 is FYNNEI in the germline V gene. V was clipped by 10 bases and J by 0 bases, with 13 bases between them. The CDR3 has 13 residues. CDR3 nucleotides: TGTGCCAACAGAGGGGCTGCCTCCTACGAGCAGTACTTC. Protein product: CANRGAASYEQYF.